This paragraph reports one T cell receptor beta chain. It lacks a known antigen. There are no base qualities to consult, and no much larger clone falls within one base. Other DNA sequences in this specimen translate into the identical CDR3. V gives up 0 bases and J gives up 3 bases, and the segment between their germline ends measures 6 bases. Taken from the germline V gene (reference sequence), the CDR1 and CDR2 loops are GTSNPN and SVGIG. Taken from cysteine to phenylalanine, the CDR3 has 13 residues. The only DNA kept is the CDR3, 39 bases in frame from the first base. This sample is drawn from a study of blood T cell repertoires in COVID-19 (dated by TCRdb to the early 2020s). About the full investigation: Samples covering the acute and convalescent phases of COVID-19 were provided by collaborators in the United States, Italy and Spain. Subjects who had been exposed to COVID-19, were actively infected with it, or had recovered from it provided the deeply sampled blood TCRbeta repertoires that made up the dataset. The material from the prospective study consisted of cDNA or gDNA derived from T cells, B-cell-depleted T cells, or PBMCs. The repertoires were released in a freely available public database intended as a resource for research on the immune response to SARS-CoV-2. Nearly every sample came with metadata listing a de-identified subject ID, COVID-19 status, age in years and sex. Where HLA class I and class II types were available, the types were taken from metadata supplied by the sample provider, not from assay-based typing. Samples were obtained from the ongoing ImmuneRACE study (first 160 participants) and from 1,254 subjects provided by 6 global collaborators. Overall study results and their limits: The quantity of clinical and demographic metadata differed by source and by participant and was supplied without curation.

Collaborating institutions collected whole blood in K2EDTA tubes following their own protocols. For TCRbeta analysis, collaborators shipped samples in one of three forms: frozen whole blood, isolated PBMCs, or DNA extracted from either of those sample types. TCRbeta CDR3 regions were amplified from genomic DNA by means of the immunoSEQ Assay, a bias-controlled multiplex PCR. The original methods were these. The number of nucleated cells in each sample was estimated from the amplification of reference gene primers within the assay. To quantify the absolute abundance of each unique TCRbeta CDR3 rearrangement, sequence reads were collapsed and filtered. For each sample, productive Simpson clonality was calculated as the square root of Simpson's diversity index over productive rearrangements. Here the immuneACCESS table is served through TCRdb, limited to in-frame sequences with V and J called. Missing clones are a known gap in these copies; in checked studies unresolved V genes cover under half, and the rest lacks a known reason. For V, J and clone size, that table is used; D and trimming come from the DNA. This sample gives over 250,000 clones in total; around 85% of them show up just once. The ten largest clones add up to roughly 4.6% of the sample.

Sequencing used peripheral blood. The TCR originated in a man aged 50-60 years with active or convalescent COVID-19. The chain was built from TRBV30 and TRBJ1-5; the D gene remains uncertain. The CDR3 protein is CAWSVGNNQPQHF. The DNA is TGTGCCTGGAGTGTCGGGAACAATCAGCCCCAGCATTTT.